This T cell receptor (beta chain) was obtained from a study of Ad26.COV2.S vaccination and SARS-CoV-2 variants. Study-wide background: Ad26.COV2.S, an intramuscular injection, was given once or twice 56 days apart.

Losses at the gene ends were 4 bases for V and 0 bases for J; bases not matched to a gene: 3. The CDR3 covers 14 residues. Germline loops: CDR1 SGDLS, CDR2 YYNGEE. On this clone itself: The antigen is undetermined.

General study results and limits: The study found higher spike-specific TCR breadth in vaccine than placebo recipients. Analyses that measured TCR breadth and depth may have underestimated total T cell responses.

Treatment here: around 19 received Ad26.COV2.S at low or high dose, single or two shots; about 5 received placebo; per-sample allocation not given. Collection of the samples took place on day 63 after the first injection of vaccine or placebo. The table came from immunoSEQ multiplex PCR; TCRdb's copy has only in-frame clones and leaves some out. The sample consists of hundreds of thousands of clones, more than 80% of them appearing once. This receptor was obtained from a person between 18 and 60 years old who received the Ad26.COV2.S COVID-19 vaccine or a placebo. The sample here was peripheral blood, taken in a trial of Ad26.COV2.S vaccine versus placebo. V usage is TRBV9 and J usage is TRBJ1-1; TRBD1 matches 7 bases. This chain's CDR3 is CASSPGQMNTEAFF. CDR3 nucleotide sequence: TGTGCCAGCAGCCCGGGACAGATGAACACTGAAGCTTTCTTT.